This TCR beta chain emerged from a study of blood T cells in healthy people across ages. Study-wide findings and caveats: Age showed a roughly linear inverse relationship with TCR beta diversity per million T cells. Donor CMV status, an unknown factor, possibly confounded changes in expanded clonotypes. In long-lived donors, naive CD4+ cell counts and diversity exceeded those of aged donors.

Primed by a sample-barcoded 5' primer and a J-beta primer mix, a second PCR proceeded for 7 to 11 cycles. TCRdb analysed the 5' RACE reads with MiXCR anew, one entry per CDR3 protein. The repertoire holds around 1,800,000 distinct CDR3 sequences, with roughly 43% as singletons. Caucasian individuals from Russia who were healthy and aged about 6 to 95 acted as donors. In regard to this clonotype: Its antigen is not identified.

CDR1 is SQVTM and CDR2 is ANQGSEA in the germline V gene. Trimming removed 7 bases from V and 5 bases from J, with 17 bases in between. This CDR3 is 13 amino acids long. The sample was blood. The chain employs TRBV29-1 and TRBJ1-2, with D possibly being TRBD1 (6 bases). This TCR came from a human donor in good health. The CDR3 coding sequence is TGCAGCGCATCCGGGGACACGTTTTATGGCTACACCTTC. Translating it yields CSASGDTFYGYTF.